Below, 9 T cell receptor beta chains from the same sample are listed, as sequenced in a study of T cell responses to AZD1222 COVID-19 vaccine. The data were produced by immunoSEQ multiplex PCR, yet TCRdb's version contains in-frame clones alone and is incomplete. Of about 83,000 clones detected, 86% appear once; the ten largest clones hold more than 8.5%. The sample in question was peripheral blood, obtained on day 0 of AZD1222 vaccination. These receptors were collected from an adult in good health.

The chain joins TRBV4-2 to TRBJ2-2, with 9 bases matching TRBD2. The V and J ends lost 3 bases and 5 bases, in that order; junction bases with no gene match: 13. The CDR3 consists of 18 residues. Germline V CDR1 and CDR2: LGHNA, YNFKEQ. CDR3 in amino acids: CASSQTRIGLALTGELFF. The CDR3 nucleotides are TGTGCCAGCAGCCAGACGAGAATAGGACTAGCGCTTACCGGGGAGCTGTTTTTT.

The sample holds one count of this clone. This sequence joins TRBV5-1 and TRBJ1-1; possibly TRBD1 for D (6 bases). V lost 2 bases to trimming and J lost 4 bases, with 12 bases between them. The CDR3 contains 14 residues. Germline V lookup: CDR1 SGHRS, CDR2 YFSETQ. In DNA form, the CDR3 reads TGCGCCAGCAGCTTAATAGGGGGGAGCACTGAAGCTTTCTTT. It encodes CASSLIGGSTEAFF.

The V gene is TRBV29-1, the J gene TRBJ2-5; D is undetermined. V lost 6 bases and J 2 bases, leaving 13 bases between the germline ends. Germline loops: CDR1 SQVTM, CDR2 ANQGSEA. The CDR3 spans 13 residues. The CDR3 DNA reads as TGCAGCGTGGAGACTCAACTACAAGAGACCCAGTACTTC. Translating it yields CSVETQLQETQYF. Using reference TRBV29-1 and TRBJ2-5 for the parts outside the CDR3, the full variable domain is SAVISQKPSRDICQRGTSLTIQCQVDSQVTMMFWYRQQPGQSLTLIATANQGSEATYESGFVIDKFPISRPNLTFSTLTVSNMSPEDSSIYLCSVETQLQETQYFGPGTRLLVL.

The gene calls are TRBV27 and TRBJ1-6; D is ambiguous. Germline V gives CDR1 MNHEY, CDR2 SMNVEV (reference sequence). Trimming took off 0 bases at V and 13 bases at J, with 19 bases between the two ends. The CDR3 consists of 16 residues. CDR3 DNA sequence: TGTGCCAGCAGTTTATCGATTGTGAACGAGAAATTCCCCCTCCACTTT. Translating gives CASSLSIVNEKFPLHF.

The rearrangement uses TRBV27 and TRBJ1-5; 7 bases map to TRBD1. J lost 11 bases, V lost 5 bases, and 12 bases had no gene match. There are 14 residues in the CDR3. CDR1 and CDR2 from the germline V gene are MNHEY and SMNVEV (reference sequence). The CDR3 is CASSQGTVGVSQHF. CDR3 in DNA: TGTGCCAGCAGTCAGGGGACAGTCGGCGTATCCCAGCATTTT.

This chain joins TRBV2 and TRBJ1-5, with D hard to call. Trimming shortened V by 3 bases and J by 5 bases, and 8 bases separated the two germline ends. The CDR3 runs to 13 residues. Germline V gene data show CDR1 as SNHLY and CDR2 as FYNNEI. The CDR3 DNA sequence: TGTGCCAGCAGTGAGGGCATTGATCAGCCCCAGCATTTT. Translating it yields CASSEGIDQPQHF.

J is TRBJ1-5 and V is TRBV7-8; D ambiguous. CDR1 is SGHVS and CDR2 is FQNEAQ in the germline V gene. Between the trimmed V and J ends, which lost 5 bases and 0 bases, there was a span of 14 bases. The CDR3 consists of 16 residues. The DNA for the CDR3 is TGTGCCAGCAGCCCTGGACGCCTTTATAGCAATCAGCCCCAGCATTTT. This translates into CASSPGRLYSNQPQHF.

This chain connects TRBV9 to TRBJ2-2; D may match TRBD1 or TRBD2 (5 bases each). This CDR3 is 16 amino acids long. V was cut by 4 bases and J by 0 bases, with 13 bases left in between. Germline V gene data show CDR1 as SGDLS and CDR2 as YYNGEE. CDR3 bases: TGTGCCAGCAGCCCCCGAGGGGACCCGAACACCGGGGAGCTGTTTTTT. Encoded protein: CASSPRGDPNTGELFF.

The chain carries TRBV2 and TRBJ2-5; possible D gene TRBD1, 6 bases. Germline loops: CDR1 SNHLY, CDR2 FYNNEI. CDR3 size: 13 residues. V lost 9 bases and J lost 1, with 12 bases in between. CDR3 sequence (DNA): TGTGCCAGATCGACAGGACTCCAAGAGACCCAGTACTTC. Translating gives CARSTGLQETQYF. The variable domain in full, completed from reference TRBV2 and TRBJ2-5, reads EPEVTQTPSHQVTQMGQEVILRCVPISNHLYFYWYRQILGQKVEFLVSFYNNEISEKSEIFDDQFSVERPDGSNFTLKIRSTKLEDSAMYFCARSTGLQETQYFGPGTRLLVL.